The rows below give T cell receptor beta chains drawn from one sample of a study of OX40 agonist ivuxolimab in advanced cancers. Repertoires were generated with immunoSEQ multiplex PCR, while TCRdb's copy carries only in-frame clones and drops some. The table records fewer than 35,000 clones, 80% to 90% of them present only once. The source material was CD4+ or CD8+ T cells sorted from blood, sampled in a trial of the OX40 agonist ivuxolimab. The source of these receptors is an adult with an advanced solid tumor such as melanoma, head and neck, liver or kidney cancer. Each CDR3 is given with its conserved first and last residue. The order of the fields is clone size, J gene, V gene, D gene, CDR3 DNA, CDR3 protein. A D gene is named only where the DNA matches it firmly. For some rows the clone size is stated as once, few or many, or as a class when expanded; others skip it.

-,TRBJ2-1,TRBV5-1,TRBD2,TGCGCCAGCAGCACGGGACTAGCGGGAGGGCCGCGTTACAATGAGCAGTTCTTC,CASSTGLAGGPRYNEQFF
once,TRBJ2-3,TRBV2,-,TGTGCCAGCAGTGTCCCAGGGGCGGGCACAGATACGCAGTATTTT,CASSVPGAGTDTQYF
few,TRBJ2-5,TRBV9,TRBD2,TGTGCCAGCAGCCCCCCCGGGGGGGGGACAGAGACCCAGTACTTC,CASSPPGGGTETQYF
-,TRBJ1-6,TRBV4-3,-,TGCGCCAGCAGCCAAGATACCACCTCCTATAATTCACCCCTCCACTTT,CASSQDTTSYNSPLHF
-,TRBJ2-5,TRBV9,-,TGTGCCAGCAGCGTAGGTAGGGGGAGGGCCTGGGAGACCCAGTACTTC,CASSVGRGRAWETQYF
-,TRBJ1-5,TRBV6-1,-,TGTGCCAGCAGTATCCTAGATAGCAATCAGCCCCAGCATTTT,CASSILDSNQPQHF
-,TRBJ1-1,TRBV6-1,TRBD1,TGTGCCAGCCCTGTGGGGACAGGGTCGGGGACTGAAGCTTTCTTT,CASPVGTGSGTEAFF
-,TRBJ1-2,TRBV28,-,TGTGCCAGCAAAGAAGGGGGGTCCCGAGGGGAGGGCTATGGCTACACCTTC,CASKEGGSRGEGYGYTF
-,TRBJ1-1,TRBV4-3,-,TGCGCCAGCAGCCACCACAGATCGAACACTGAAGCTTTCTTT,CASSHHRSNTEAFF
-,TRBJ2-1,TRBV10-3,-,TGTGCCACTGGGGGCCGTCTCAGCTCCTACAATGAGCAGTTCTTC,CATGGRLSSYNEQFF
-,TRBJ1-2,TRBV29-1,-,TGCAGCGTTGCCAGGGACCACTATGGCTACACCTTC,CSVARDHYGYTF
-,TRBJ1-1,TRBV7-9,-,TGTGCCAGCAGCTTAGGAGGGCTGACCGGAGCTTTCTTT,CASSLGGLTGAFF
-,TRBJ1-2,TRBV6-6,TRBD1,TGTGCCAGCAGTGTGACCGGGACAGGCGTGTATGGCTACACCTTC,CASSVTGTGVYGYTF
-,TRBJ1-1,TRBV7-3,-,TGTGCCAGCAGCTCGTACGGAGGAAGTAACACTGAAGCTTTCTTT,CASSSYGGSNTEAFF
-,TRBJ1-2,TRBV2,-,TGTGCCAGCAGTGATGCCATCGACAGCTATGGCTACACCTTC,CASSDAIDSYGYTF
-,TRBJ2-1,TRBV28,TRBD2,TGTGCCAGCAGCCCCCTTAGCGGGAGATACAATGAGCAGTTCTTC,CASSPLSGRYNEQFF
-,TRBJ2-7,TRBV7-8,-,TGTGCCAGCAGCTATGTAGGGGGCTCCTACGAGCAGTACTTC,CASSYVGGSYEQYF
-,TRBJ2-7,TRBV6-5,TRBD1,TGTGCCAGCAGAGGACAGGGAGAGCAGTACTTC,CASRGQGEQYF
-,TRBJ2-3,TRBV11-2,-,TGTGCCAGCAGCTCCGGGCCGAGCACAGATACGCAGTATTTT,CASSSGPSTDTQYF
-,TRBJ1-2,TRBV29-1,-,TGCAGCGTTGGTCTTGGTGCTGACAACTATGGCTACACCTTC,CSVGLGADNYGYTF
-,TRBJ1-4,TRBV6-6,-,TGTGCCAGCAGTTACTCATCGGACCGACTTTTCCTGTTTTTT,CASSYSSDRLFLFF
-,TRBJ2-2,TRBV11-2,-,TGTGCCAGCAGCCCCGGTGCTAGGACCGGGGAGCTGTTTTTT,CASSPGARTGELFF
-,TRBJ2-5,TRBV7-7,-,TGTGCTAGCAGCCAAGGGGGGGAGACCCAGTACTTC,CASSQGGETQYF
-,TRBJ1-3,TRBV10-3,-,TGTGCCGTCGGGACCTACGGAAACACCATATATTTT,CAVGTYGNTIYF